The text below deals with one T cell receptor beta chain. Profiled with immunoSEQ multiplex PCR; TCRdb holds only in-frame clones, not every one. The sample yields approximately 90,000 clones, about nine tenths seen once. The source of the sample is a study of blood T cell repertoires in COVID-19. Across the whole study: The cDNA or gDNA used as material had been derived from T cells, B-cell-depleted T cells, or PBMCs.

The CDR3 length is 15 residues. Germline V gene sequence: CDR1 SGHRS, CDR2 YFSETQ. With V trimmed by 3 bases and J by 5 bases, 9 bases remained unmatched. The genes are TRBV5-1 and TRBJ2-7; TRBD1 matches 9 bases. The material sequenced was peripheral blood. The receptor's source is a man in his fifties or sixties with acute or convalescent COVID-19. CDR3 nucleotides: TGCGCCAGCAGCTCAGGGACAGGGAGGTTTAACGAGCAGTACTTC. This encodes CASSSGTGRFNEQYF.